This T cell receptor beta chain stems from a study of human T cells and chemical hapten exposure. Study-wide background: TCR yields per sample varied mostly from small pooled library volume differences. Points from the study as a whole: No change in TCRs above 1 in 1000 frequency was produced by DPC sensitization.

The CDR3 extends over 13 amino acids. CDR1 and CDR2 from the germline V gene are MDHEN and SYDVKM. V gave up 5 bases and J gave up 5 bases, with 10 bases separating them. The library tagged each cDNA molecule with unique molecular identifiers. TCRdb recomputed calls from the reads with MiXCR, one row per CDR3 protein. Here the sample spans around 120,000 distinct CDR3 sequences, less than 10% being singletons. The study extracted total RNA from unfractionated whole blood. As regards this clonotype: Its antigen is as yet unknown.

Sample: whole blood. The sequence came from a human donor in good health. Some clones in this sample may be carry-over from other donors' samples. The chain is built from TRBV28 and TRBJ1-5; no clear D gene. DNA of the CDR3: TGTGCCAGCAGTCCTTTGGGGTATCAGCCCCAGCATTTT. It codes for CASSPLGYQPQHF.